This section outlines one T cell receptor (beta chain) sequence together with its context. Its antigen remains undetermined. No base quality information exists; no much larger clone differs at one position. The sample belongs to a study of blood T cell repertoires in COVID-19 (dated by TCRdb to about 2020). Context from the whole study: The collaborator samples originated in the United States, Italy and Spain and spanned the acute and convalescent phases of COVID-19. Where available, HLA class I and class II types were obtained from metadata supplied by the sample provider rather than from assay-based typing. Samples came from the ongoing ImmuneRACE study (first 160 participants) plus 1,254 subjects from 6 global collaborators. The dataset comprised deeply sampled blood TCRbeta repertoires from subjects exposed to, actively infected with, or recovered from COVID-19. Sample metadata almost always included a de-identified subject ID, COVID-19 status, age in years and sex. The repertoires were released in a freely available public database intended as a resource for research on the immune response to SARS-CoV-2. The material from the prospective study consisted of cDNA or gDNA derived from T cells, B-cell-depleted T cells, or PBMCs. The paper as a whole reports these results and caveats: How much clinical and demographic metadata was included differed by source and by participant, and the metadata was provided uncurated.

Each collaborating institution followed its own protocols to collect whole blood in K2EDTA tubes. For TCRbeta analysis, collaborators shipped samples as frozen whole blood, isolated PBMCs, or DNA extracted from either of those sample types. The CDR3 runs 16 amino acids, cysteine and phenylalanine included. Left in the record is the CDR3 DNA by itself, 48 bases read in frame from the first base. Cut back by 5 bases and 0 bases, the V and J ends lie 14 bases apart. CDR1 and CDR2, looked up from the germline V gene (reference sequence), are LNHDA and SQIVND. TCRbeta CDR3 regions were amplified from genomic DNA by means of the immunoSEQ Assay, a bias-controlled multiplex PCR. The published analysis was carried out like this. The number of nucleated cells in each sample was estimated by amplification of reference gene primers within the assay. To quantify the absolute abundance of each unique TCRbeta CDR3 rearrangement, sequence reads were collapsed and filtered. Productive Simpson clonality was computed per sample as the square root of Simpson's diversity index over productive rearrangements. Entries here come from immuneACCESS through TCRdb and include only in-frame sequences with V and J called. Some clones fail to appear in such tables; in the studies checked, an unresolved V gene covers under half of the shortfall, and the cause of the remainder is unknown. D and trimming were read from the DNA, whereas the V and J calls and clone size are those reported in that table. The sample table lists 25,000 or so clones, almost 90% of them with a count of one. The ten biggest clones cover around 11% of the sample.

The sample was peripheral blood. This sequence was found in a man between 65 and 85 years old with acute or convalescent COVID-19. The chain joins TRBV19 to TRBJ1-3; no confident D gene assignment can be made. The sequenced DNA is TGTGCCAGTAGTGTTACAGCCACAAGCTCTGGAAACACCATATATTTT. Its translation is CASSVTATSSGNTIYF.